These T cell receptor beta chains were read from a single sample in a study of beta chain features in type 1 diabetes. Assay: immunoSEQ multiplex PCR; the TCRdb copy retains only in-frame clones and omits some. The data show some 140,000 clones, about a tenth seen once. Input material: central memory CD4+ T cells from blood. These receptors were collected from a man younger than 30 in good health. CDR3s include the opening cysteine and the closing phenylalanine or tryptophan. D genes are given only for firm matches. Size is omitted from some rows. Given values are once, few, many or a class for expanded clones.

J | D | size | V | CDR3 | DNA
TRBJ1-2 | . | few | TRBV30 | CARQDRSSGGYTF | TGTGCCCGCCAGGACAGATCTTCTGGTGGCTACACCTTC
TRBJ2-3 | TRBD2 | . | TRBV10-3 | CAITAGGVTDTQYF | TGTGCCATCACGGCGGGGGGAGTGACAGATACGCAGTATTTT
TRBJ2-3 | TRBD2 | . | TRBV7-2 | CASSLVAGGGDTQYF | TGTGCCAGCAGCTTAGTCGCGGGGGGGGGAGATACGCAGTATTTT
TRBJ2-1 | . | . | TRBV9 | CASSVGRANYNEQFF | TGTGCCAGCAGCGTTGGGCGGGCGAACTACAATGAGCAGTTCTTC
TRBJ2-4 | . | . | TRBV11-2 | CASSLEWAGQRYF | TGTGCCAGCAGCTTGGAATGGGCAGGGCAGAGGTACTTC
TRBJ2-1 | . | few | TRBV4-3 | CASSQDPGSHEQFF | TGCGCCAGCAGCCAAGATCCGGGGTCCCATGAGCAGTTCTTC
TRBJ1-1 | TRBD1 | . | TRBV5-1 | CASSLRGTGSGDTEAFF | TGCGCCAGCAGCTTGAGAGGGACAGGGTCGGGGGACACTGAAGCTTTCTTT
TRBJ1-1 | TRBD1 | . | TRBV5-5 | CASSLEGAAFF | TGTGCCAGCAGCTTGGAGGGGGCCGCTTTCTTT
TRBJ2-7 | TRBD2 | few | TRBV4-1 | CASSQDPGWGGAYEQYF | TGCGCCAGCAGCCAAGATCCGGGGTGGGGGGGGGCCTACGAGCAGTACTTC
TRBJ1-6 | . | . | TRBV7-2 | CASSPRQEYSPLHF | TGTGCCAGCAGCCCCAGACAGGAGTATTCACCCCTCCACTTT
TRBJ1-4 | . | . | TRBV5-4 | CASSFDRNNEKLFF | TGTGCCAGCAGCTTTGACAGGAATAATGAAAAACTGTTTTTT
TRBJ2-2 | TRBD1 | many | TRBV13 | CASSPSSGQGLFANTGELFF | TGTGCCAGCAGCCCATCTTCTGGACAGGGGCTATTCGCGAACACCGGGGAGCTGTTTTTT
TRBJ1-2 | . | few | TRBV30 | CAWIRREGLSYGYTF | TGTGCCTGGATACGAAGGGAGGGGTTGTCGTATGGCTACACCTTC
TRBJ2-5 | TRBD2 | few | TRBV11-2 | CASSVAGGGETQYF | TGTGCCAGCTCGGTTGCGGGGGGCGGGGAGACCCAGTACTTC
TRBJ2-7 | . | few | TRBV27 | CASGTPGVGYEQYF | TGTGCCAGCGGAACCCCAGGGGTTGGGTACGAGCAGTACTTC
TRBJ2-7 | TRBD1 | many | TRBV5-4 | CASSKGTGTYEQYF | TGTGCCAGCAGCAAAGGGACAGGGACCTACGAGCAGTACTTC
TRBJ2-1 | TRBD2 | . | TRBV9 | CASSVGEGSSYNEQFF | TGTGCCAGCAGCGTAGGGGAGGGGAGCTCCTACAATGAGCAGTTCTTC
TRBJ2-5 | . | few | TRBV11-2 | CASSLATGSETQYF | TGTGCCAGCAGCTTGGCAACAGGGTCGGAGACCCAGTACTTC
TRBJ2-7 | TRBD2 | few | TRBV5-4 | CASSPTGREGYEQYF | TGTGCCAGCAGCCCCACGGGGAGGGAGGGCTACGAGCAGTACTTC
TRBJ1-5 | . | . | TRBV5-1 | CASSLDGTSTANQPQHF | TGCGCCAGCAGCTTGGACGGGACATCAACGGCGAATCAGCCCCAGCATTTT
TRBJ2-5 | . | few | TRBV7-8 | CASSSAVGGETQYF | TGTGCCAGCAGCTCAGCGGTGGGGGGAGAGACCCAGTACTTC
TRBJ1-2 | . | few | TRBV25-1 | CASSEISRDGYTF | TGTGCCAGCAGTGAAATTTCTCGAGATGGCTACACCTTC
TRBJ2-4 | . | many | TRBV7-2 | CASSPSWAKNIQYF | TGTGCCAGCAGCCCAAGCTGGGCCAAAAACATTCAGTACTTC
TRBJ2-5 | TRBD1 | few | TRBV7-3 | CASSRQGAGETQYF | TGTGCCAGCAGCCGACAGGGGGCGGGAGAGACCCAGTACTTC
TRBJ1-5 | . | few | TRBV12-2 | CASRLVDRGGQPQHF | TGTGCAAGTCGCTTAGTCGACAGGGGAGGTCAGCCCCAGCATTTT
TRBJ2-7 | TRBD1 | many | TRBV7-2 | CASSFSGQGRYEQYF | TGTGCCAGCAGCTTCAGCGGACAGGGGCGCTACGAGCAGTACTTC